This T cell receptor (beta chain) came from a study of identical twins. Turning to this clonotype: Antigen unknown.

Study conclusions and caveats: Carriage of fewer insertions was seen in abundant cord blood beta clonotypes, whereas memory repertoires showed none. Within twin pairs, the out-of-frame alpha sequences they shared showed excess low generation probability.

TCRdb redid the calling of the 5' RACE reads with MiXCR, one entry per CDR3 protein. This sample yields about 730,000 distinct CDR3 sequences, of which over 20% are seen a single time; around 4.4% belongs to the top ten. Germline V gene data show CDR1 as KGHDR and CDR2 as SFDVKD. The V gene lost 4 bases and the J gene lost 7 bases, with 10 bases spanning the gap. This CDR3 is built from 13 residues. This sample was also put to use in a study of T cells expressing NK-cell markers. That investigation notes: The TCR beta repertoires were obtained from sorted CD3+CD56+NKG2C+, CD3+CD56+NKG2C- and CD3+CD56-NKG2C+ T cells. HCMV seropositivity marked most of the eight sequenced donors; one was seronegative.

The sequenced sample was PBMCs. The chain links TRBV24-1 to TRBJ2-1; D is uncertain. The TCR originated in a woman under 30 in good health. The CDR3 sequence is CATSDVLGNEQFF. The CDR3 DNA reads as TGTGCCACCAGTGACGTCCTAGGGAATGAGCAGTTCTTC.